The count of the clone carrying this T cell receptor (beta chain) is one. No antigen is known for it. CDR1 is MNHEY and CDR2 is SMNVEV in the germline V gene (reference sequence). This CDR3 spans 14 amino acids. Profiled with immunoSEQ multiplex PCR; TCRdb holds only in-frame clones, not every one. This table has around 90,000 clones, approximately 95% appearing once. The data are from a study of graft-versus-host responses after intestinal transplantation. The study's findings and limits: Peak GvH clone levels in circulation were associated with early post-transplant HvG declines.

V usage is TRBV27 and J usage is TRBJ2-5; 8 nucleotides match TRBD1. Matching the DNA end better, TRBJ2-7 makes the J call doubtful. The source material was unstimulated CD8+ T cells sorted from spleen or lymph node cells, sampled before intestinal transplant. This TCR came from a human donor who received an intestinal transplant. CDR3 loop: CASSYRGSSYEQYF. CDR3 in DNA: TGTGCCAGCAGTTACAGGGGGAGCTCCTACGAGCAGTACTTC.